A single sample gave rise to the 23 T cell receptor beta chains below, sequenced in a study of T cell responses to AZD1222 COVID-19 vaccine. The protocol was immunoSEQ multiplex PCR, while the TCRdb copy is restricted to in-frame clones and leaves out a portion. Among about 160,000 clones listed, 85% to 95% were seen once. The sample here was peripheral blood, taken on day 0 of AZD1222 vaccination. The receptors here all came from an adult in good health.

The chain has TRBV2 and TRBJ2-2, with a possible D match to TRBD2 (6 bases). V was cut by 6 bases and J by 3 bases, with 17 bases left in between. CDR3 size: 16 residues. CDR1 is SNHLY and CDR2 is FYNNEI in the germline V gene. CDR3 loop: CASRENSRDYTGELFF. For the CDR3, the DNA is TGTGCCAGCAGGGAAAATTCCCGGGACTACACCGGGGAGCTGTTTTTT.

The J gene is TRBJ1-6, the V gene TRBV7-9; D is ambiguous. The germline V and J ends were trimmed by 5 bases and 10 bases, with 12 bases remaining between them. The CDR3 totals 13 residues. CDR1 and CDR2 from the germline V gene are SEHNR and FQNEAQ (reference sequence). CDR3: CASSPSGESPLHF. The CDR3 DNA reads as TGTGCCAGCAGCCCATCTGGGGAATCACCCCTCCACTTT.

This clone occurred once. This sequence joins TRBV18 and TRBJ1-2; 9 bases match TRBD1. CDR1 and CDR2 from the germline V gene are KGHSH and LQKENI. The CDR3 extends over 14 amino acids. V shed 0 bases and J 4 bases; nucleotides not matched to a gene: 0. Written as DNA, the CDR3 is TGTGCCAGCTCACCACCGACAGGGGGCTATGGCTACACCTTC. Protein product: CASSPPTGGYGYTF.

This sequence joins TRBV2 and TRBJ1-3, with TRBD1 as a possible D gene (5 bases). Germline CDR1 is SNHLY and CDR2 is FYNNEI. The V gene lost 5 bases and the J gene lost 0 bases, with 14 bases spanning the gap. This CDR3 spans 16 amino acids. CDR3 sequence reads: CASSLVKGISGNTIYF. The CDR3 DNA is TGTGCCAGCAGTCTCGTGAAGGGGATCTCTGGAAACACCATATATTTT. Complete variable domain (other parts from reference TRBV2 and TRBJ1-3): EPEVTQTPSHQVTQMGQEVILRCVPISNHLYFYWYRQILGQKVEFLVSFYNNEISEKSEIFDDQFSVERPDGSNFTLKIRSTKLEDSAMYFCASSLVKGISGNTIYFGEGSWLTVV.

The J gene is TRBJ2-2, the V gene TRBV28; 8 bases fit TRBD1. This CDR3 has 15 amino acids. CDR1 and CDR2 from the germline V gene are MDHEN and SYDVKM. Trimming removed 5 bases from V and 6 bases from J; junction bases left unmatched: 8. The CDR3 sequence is CASSETGGIAGELFF. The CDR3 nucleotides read TGTGCCAGCAGTGAAACAGGGGGAATCGCCGGGGAGCTGTTTTTT.

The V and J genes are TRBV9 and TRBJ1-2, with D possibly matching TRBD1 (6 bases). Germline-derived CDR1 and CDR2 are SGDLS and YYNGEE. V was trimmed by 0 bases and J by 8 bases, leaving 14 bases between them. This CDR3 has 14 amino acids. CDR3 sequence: CASSVATTGYGYTF. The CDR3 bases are TGTGCCAGCAGCGTAGCTACCACAGGGTACGGCTACACCTTC. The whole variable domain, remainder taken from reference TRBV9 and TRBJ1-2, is DSGVTQTPKHLITATGQRVTLRCSPRSGDLSVYWYQQSLDQGLQFLIQYYNGEERAKGNILERFSAQQFPDLHSELNLSSLELGDSALYFCASSVATTGYGYTFGSGTRLTVV.

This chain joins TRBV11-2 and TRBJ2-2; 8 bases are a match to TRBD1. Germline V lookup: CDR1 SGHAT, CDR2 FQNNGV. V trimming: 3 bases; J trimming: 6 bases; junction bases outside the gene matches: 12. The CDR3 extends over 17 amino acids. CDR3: CASSLSGGIYFAGELFF. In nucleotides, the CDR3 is TGTGCCAGCAGCTTGTCAGGGGGCATTTATTTCGCCGGGGAGCTGTTTTTT.

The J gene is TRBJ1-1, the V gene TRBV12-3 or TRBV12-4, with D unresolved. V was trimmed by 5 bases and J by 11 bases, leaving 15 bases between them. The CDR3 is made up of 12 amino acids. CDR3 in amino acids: CASSPGRYSAFF. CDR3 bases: TGTGCCAGCAGTCCCGGACGGTATTCCGCTTTCTTT.

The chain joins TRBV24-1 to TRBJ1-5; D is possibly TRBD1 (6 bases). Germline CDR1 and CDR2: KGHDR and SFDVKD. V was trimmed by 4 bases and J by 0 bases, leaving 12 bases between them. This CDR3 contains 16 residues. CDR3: CATSDRRQASNQPQHF. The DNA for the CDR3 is TGTGCCACCAGTGACCGACGACAGGCTAGCAATCAGCCCCAGCATTTT.

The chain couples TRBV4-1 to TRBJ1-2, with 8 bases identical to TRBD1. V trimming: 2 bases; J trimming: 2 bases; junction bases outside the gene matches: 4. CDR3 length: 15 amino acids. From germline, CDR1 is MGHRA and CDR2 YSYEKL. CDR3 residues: CASSQQTGVNYGYTF. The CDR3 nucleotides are TGCGCCAGCAGCCAACAGACAGGGGTCAACTATGGCTACACCTTC.

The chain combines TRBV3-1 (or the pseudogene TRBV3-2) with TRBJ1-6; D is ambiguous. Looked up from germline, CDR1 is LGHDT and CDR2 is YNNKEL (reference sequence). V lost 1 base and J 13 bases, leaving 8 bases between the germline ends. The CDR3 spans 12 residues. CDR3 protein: CASSQGGLPLHF. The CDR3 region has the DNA TGTGCCAGCAGCCAAGGTGGGCTTCCCCTCCACTTT.

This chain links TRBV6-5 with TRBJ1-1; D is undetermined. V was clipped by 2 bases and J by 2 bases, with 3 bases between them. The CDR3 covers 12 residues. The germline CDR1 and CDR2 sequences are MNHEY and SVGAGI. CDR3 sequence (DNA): TGTGCCAGCAGTTACCGAAACACTGAAGCTTTCTTT. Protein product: CASSYRNTEAFF.

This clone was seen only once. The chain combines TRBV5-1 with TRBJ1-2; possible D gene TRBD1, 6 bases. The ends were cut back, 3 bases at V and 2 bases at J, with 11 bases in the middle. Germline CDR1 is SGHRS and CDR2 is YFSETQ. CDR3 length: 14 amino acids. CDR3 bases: TGCGCCAGCAGCTGGGTGGGGGCGAACTATGGCTACACCTTC. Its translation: CASSWVGANYGYTF.

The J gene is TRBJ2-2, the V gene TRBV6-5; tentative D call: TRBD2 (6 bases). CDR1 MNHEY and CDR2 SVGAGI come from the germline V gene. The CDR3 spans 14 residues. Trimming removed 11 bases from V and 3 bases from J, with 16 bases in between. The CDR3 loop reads CAAGSTRDTGELFF. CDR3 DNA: TGTGCCGCGGGGTCCACGAGGGACACCGGGGAGCTGTTTTTT.

The DNA of the CDR3 is TGTGCCAGCAGCAAGCAACTTCTCACCGGGGAGCTGTTTTTT. Translation gives CASSKQLLTGELFF. This chain joins TRBV14 and TRBJ2-2; no clear D. The CDR3 sequence is 14 residues long. With 5 bases removed from V and 4 bases from J, the gap between germline ends came to 11 bases. CDR1 SGHDN and CDR2 FVKESK come from the germline V gene.

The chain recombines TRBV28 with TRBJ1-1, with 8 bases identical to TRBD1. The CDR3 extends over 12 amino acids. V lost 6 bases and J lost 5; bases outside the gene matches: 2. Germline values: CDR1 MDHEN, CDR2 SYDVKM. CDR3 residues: CASSRGRTEAFF. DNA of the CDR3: TGTGCCAGCAGCAGGGGGCGGACTGAAGCTTTCTTT.

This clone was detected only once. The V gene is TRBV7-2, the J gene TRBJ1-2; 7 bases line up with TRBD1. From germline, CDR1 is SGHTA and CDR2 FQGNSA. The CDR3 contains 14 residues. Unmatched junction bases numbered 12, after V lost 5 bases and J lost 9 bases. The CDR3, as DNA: TGTGCCAGCAGCAAGTTAGGGACAGTAGCGAGCTACACCTTC. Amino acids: CASSKLGTVASYTF.

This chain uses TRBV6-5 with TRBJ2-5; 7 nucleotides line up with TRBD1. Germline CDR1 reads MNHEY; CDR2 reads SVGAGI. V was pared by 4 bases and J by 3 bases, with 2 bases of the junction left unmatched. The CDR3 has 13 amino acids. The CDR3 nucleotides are TGTGCCAGCAGTTCCGGACAGGAAGAGACCCAGTACTTC. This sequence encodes CASSSGQEETQYF.

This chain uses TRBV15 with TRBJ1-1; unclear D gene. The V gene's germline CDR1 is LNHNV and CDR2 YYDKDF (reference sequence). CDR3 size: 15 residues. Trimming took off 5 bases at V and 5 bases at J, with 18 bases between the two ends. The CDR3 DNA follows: TGTGCCACCAGCCTTCGTAGCGGATTCGGGACTGAAGCTTTCTTT. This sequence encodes CATSLRSGFGTEAFF.

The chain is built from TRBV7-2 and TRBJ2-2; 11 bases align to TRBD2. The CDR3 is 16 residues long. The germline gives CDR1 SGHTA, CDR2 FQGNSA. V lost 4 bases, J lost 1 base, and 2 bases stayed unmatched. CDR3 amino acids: CASSWLAGGNTGELFF. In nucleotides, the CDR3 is TGTGCCAGCAGCTGGCTAGCGGGAGGGAACACCGGGGAGCTGTTTTTT.

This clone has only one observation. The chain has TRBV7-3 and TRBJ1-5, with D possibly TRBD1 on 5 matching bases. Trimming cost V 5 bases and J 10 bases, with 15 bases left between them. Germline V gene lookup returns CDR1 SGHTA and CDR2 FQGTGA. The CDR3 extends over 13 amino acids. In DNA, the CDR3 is TGTGCCAGCAGCCTCGGGGCATGGGATCCCCAGCATTTT. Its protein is CASSLGAWDPQHF.

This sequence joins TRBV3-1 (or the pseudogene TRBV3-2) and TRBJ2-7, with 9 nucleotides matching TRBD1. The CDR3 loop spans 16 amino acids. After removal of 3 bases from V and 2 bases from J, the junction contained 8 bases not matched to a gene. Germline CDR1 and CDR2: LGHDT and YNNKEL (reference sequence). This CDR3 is CASSHGAGQGPYEQYV. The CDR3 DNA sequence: TGTGCCAGCAGCCACGGGGCGGGACAGGGCCCCTACGAGCAGTACGTC.

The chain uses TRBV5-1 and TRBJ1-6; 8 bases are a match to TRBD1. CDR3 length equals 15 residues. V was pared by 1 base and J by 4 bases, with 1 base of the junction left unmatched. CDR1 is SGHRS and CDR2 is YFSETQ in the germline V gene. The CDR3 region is CASSLTGGYNSPLHF. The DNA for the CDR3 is TGCGCCAGCAGCTTGACAGGGGGGTATAATTCACCCCTCCACTTT. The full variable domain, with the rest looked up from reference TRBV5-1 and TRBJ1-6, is KAGVTQTPRYLIKTRGQQVTLSCSPISGHRSVSWYQQTPGQGLQFLFEYFSETQRNKGNFPGRFSGRQFSNSRSEMNVSTLELGDSALYLCASSLTGGYNSPLHFGNGTRLTVT.